The 25 T cell receptor beta chains listed next were all sequenced from one sample in a study of precursors of human CD4 cytotoxic T cells. TCRdb re-analysed the reads in MiXCR, keeping a single row per CDR3 protein. The sample holds hundreds of distinct CDR3 sequences, about 32% seen once. Bulk UMI-based sequencing covered sorted CD4+ central memory, effector memory, IL-7R-high and IL-7R-negative TEMRA subsets. Sequenced: memory CD4+ T cells from blood (PBMCs). Receptor source: a human donor in good health.

By share of the sample, this clonotype is large. The chain recombines TRBV20-1 with TRBJ2-3, with D perhaps assigned TRBD1 or TRBD2 (5 bases each). V gave up 3 bases and J gave up 4 bases, with 14 bases separating them. CDR1 DFQATT and CDR2 SNEGSKA come from the germline V gene (reference sequence). The CDR3 is made up of 14 amino acids. The CDR3 DNA follows: TGCAGTGCTAGGAGGGGAGCGATTCCAGATACGCAGTATTTT. This codes for CSARRGAIPDTQYF.

The chain uses TRBV29-1 and TRBJ2-7, with 12 bases aligning to TRBD2. The V segment lost 5 bases and the J segment 5 bases; nucleotides outside the gene matches: 7. Germline V gives CDR1 SQVTM, CDR2 ANQGSEA. This CDR3 contains 14 residues. The CDR3 loop reads CSVLLAGGSDEQYF. Written as DNA, the CDR3 is TGCAGCGTTCTACTAGCGGGAGGCTCGGACGAGCAGTACTTC.

As to this clonotype: This may stem from a read error, because a much larger clone lies one nucleotide away. V usage is TRBV6-5 and J usage is TRBJ1-6; no clear D gene. V lost 1 base, J lost 7 bases, and 11 bases lay in between. This CDR3 contains 15 residues. Germline V gene lookup returns CDR1 MNHEY and CDR2 SVGAGI. The DNA for the CDR3 is TGTGCCAGCAGTTACTATCTGAAAGCCAATTCACCCCTCCACTTT. This translates into CASSYYLKANSPLHF.

The chain recombines TRBV12-3 or TRBV12-4 with TRBJ1-2; TRBD1 matches 10 bases. With V trimmed by 4 bases and J by 7 bases, 6 bases remained unmatched. The CDR3 runs 14 residues. Here the CDR3 DNA reads TGTGCCAGCAGTTCGCCGACAGGGGGCCTTGGCTACACCTTC. This translates into CASSSPTGGLGYTF.

DNA of the CDR3: TGTGCCAGCAGTCGAGACAGGGCGGCTGAAGCTTTCTTT. Encoded protein: CASSRDRAAEAFF. The V call is TRBV7-2, the J call TRBJ1-1, with 7 bases aligning to TRBD1. Germline V gene data show CDR1 as SGHTA and CDR2 as FQGNSA. CDR3 size: 13 residues. Trimming removed 6 bases from V and 6 bases from J; junction bases left unmatched: 7.

The rearrangement joins TRBV3-1 to TRBJ2-7, with TRBD1 identical over 8 bases. CDR1 LGHDT and CDR2 YNNKEL come from the germline V gene (reference sequence). CDR3 length: 14 amino acids. The junction had 7 bases not matched to a gene; V was cut back by 8 bases and J by 1 base. The CDR3: CASRKTGASYEQYF. CDR3 nucleotide sequence: TGTGCCAGCCGGAAGACAGGGGCATCCTACGAGCAGTACTTC.

This clonotype was seen only a few times. V is TRBV29-1 and J is TRBJ2-1; D is undetermined. The CDR3 runs 14 residues. Deletions cut 5 bases from V and 0 bases from J, with 11 bases between. Germline CDR1 SQVTM, CDR2 ANQGSEA. CDR3 bases: TGCAGCGTTACACAGAAAAACTCCTACAATGAGCAGTTCTTC. This encodes CSVTQKNSYNEQFF.

This clonotype was found a few times. V usage is TRBV29-1 and J usage is TRBJ2-7, with 7 bases identical to TRBD2. The length of the CDR3 is 11 residues. CDR1 is SQVTM, CDR2 ANQGSEA, per germline. Germline trimming cut 6 bases from V and 7 bases from J; bases unmatched to any gene: 6. The CDR3 here is CSVGDYPEQYF. The CDR3 nucleotides are TGCAGCGTCGGGGACTATCCGGAGCAGTACTTC.

This clonotype came up once. V gene TRBV4-3 combines with J gene TRBJ2-4; TRBD2 agrees at 8 bases. Germline assignment: CDR1 LGHNA and CDR2 YSLEER. CDR3 length: 19 residues. Germline trimming cut 0 bases from V and 1 base from J; bases unmatched to any gene: 11. The CDR3 reads CASSQEAGGLGTAKNIQYF. The CDR3 DNA reads as TGCGCCAGCAGCCAAGAGGCGGGAGGATTAGGGACTGCCAAAAACATTCAGTACTTC.

By proportion, this clonotype is large. This rearrangement joins TRBV11-2 to TRBJ2-5; TRBD2 agrees at 9 bases. This CDR3 comprises 15 residues. The V and J ends lost 3 bases and 7 bases, in that order; junction bases with no gene match: 9. Germline CDR1 reads SGHAT; CDR2 reads FQNNGV. CDR3 in amino acids: CASSFGDSGSGTQYF. For the CDR3, the DNA is TGTGCCAGCAGCTTCGGCGATAGCGGGAGTGGGACCCAGTACTTC. The variable domain in full, completed from reference TRBV11-2 and TRBJ2-5, reads EAGVAQSPRYKIIEKRQSVAFWCNPISGHATLYWYQQILGQGPKLLIQFQNNGVVDDSQLPKDRFSAERLKGVDSTLKIQPAKLEDSAVYLCASSFGDSGSGTQYFGPGTRLLVL.

This clonotype has a handful of counts. The gene calls are TRBV7-3 and TRBJ2-1, with 10 bases fitting TRBD2. J was trimmed by 9 bases and V by 2 bases; bases with no gene match: 10. Germline values: CDR1 SGHTA, CDR2 FQGTGA. This CDR3 has 16 residues. The CDR3 bases are TGTGCCAGCAGCTTATCGAGCGGGAGGGCGATCGGTGAGCAGTTCTTC. It codes for CASSLSSGRAIGEQFF.

By frequency in the sample, this clonotype is large. The V and J genes are TRBV12-2 and TRBJ2-3; no DNA check was done on the table's D call, TRBD1. TRBV12-2 is annotated as a pseudogene. CDR3 length: 14 amino acids. The CDR3: CASRLGQWTDTQYF. In nucleotides, the CDR3 is TGTGCAAGTCGCTTAGGACAGTGGACAGATACGCAGTATTTT.

The count of this clonotype is one. A much bigger clone sits one base away, suggesting this may be a read error. The chain employs TRBV5-1 and TRBJ2-3; D is possibly TRBD1 or TRBD2 (5 bases each). Germline assignment: CDR1 SGHRS and CDR2 YFSETQ. This CDR3 region has 13 residues. The CDR3 reads CTSRWDATDTQYF. The CDR3 DNA reads as TGCACCAGCAGGTGGGACGCCACAGATACGCAGTATTTT.

This clonotype is termed large. The chain recombines TRBV11-2 with TRBJ2-7; D might be TRBD1 (6 bases). Deletions cut 1 base from V and 2 bases from J, with 15 bases between. The CDR3 loop spans 16 amino acids. The germline CDR1 and CDR2 sequences are SGHAT and FQNNGV. DNA of the CDR3: TGTGCCAGCAGCTTAGTAGGACAGCAAGCGACCTACGAGCAGTACTTC. Encoded protein: CASSLVGQQATYEQYF.

This clonotype was seen once. This sequence joins TRBV4-1 and TRBJ1-4, with 7 bases aligning to TRBD1. Looked up from germline, CDR1 is MGHRA and CDR2 is YSYEKL. This CDR3 has 14 residues. V was clipped by 5 bases and J by 3 bases; unmatched bases: 3. The CDR3 here is CASSWDRSNEKLFF. CDR3 coding DNA: TGCGCCAGCAGCTGGGACAGATCTAATGAAAAACTGTTTTTT.

The chain employs TRBV20-1 and TRBJ2-5; TRBD2 matches at 8 bases. This CDR3 contains 14 residues. With 6 bases clipped from V and 2 bases from J, the junction kept 8 bases outside the gene matches. Germline CDR1 reads DFQATT; CDR2 reads SNEGSKA (reference sequence). CDR3 nucleotides: TGCAGTGCCTACCTGGGACTAGGGCAAGAGACCCAGTACTTC. It specifies CSAYLGLGQETQYF.

Judged by abundance, this clonotype is large. V usage is TRBV25-1 and J usage is TRBJ2-7, with D unresolved. The CDR3 contains 14 residues. The germline V and J ends were trimmed by 2 bases and 0 bases, with 8 bases remaining between them. Germline V CDR1 and CDR2: MGHDK, SYGVNS. CDR3 residues: CASSEQETSYEQYF. The CDR3 coding sequence is TGTGCCAGCAGTGAACAGGAGACCTCCTACGAGCAGTACTTC.

This sequence joins TRBV29-1 and TRBJ1-1; D might be TRBD1 (6 bases). V shed 8 bases and J shed 4 bases, with 17 bases lying between them. CDR3 length: 13 residues. The germline V gene has CDR1 SQVTM and CDR2 ANQGSEA. CDR3 region: CSSGDRSLTEAFF. The DNA for the CDR3 is TGCAGCTCCGGAGACAGGTCCCTCACTGAAGCTTTCTTT.

This clonotype was picked up a small number of times. The rearrangement joins TRBV10-3 to TRBJ2-3; D ambiguous. The germline V and J ends were trimmed by 2 bases and 5 bases, with 11 bases remaining between them. The germline gives CDR1 ENHRY, CDR2 SYGVKD. The CDR3 has 14 amino acids. The CDR3 region has the DNA TGTGCCATCAGTGAGGACCGAGGTGGAGATACGCAGTATTTT. Translated: CAISEDRGGDTQYF.

The rearrangement links TRBV5-1 to TRBJ2-1; 7 positions match TRBD1. Losses at the gene ends were 4 bases for V and 5 bases for J; bases not matched to a gene: 6. Germline V gene lookup returns CDR1 SGHRS and CDR2 YFSETQ. The CDR3 loop spans 14 amino acids. CDR3 residues: CASSVTGTDNEQFF. CDR3 nucleotide sequence: TGCGCCAGCAGCGTAACCGGGACAGACAATGAGCAGTTCTTC.

The V and J genes are TRBV12-3 or TRBV12-4 and TRBJ2-3; perhaps TRBD1 as D (6 bases). The CDR3 consists of 17 residues. V lost 5 bases, J lost 0 bases, and 18 bases lay in between. The CDR3: CASSIPGHTKSTDTQYF. In nucleotides, the CDR3 is TGTGCCAGCAGTATTCCGGGACACACTAAAAGCACAGATACGCAGTATTTT.

This clonotype rates as large. The genes are TRBV12-3 or TRBV12-4 and TRBJ1-1; D is uncertain. This CDR3 region has 13 residues. The V gene lost 3 bases and the J gene lost 1 base, with 6 bases spanning the gap. Here the CDR3 reads CASSFRGNTEAFF. CDR3 in DNA: TGTGCCAGCAGTTTCCGGGGGAACACTGAAGCTTTCTTT.

This sequence joins TRBV7-9 and TRBJ2-7, with 8 nucleotides matching TRBD1. The CDR3 has 14 residues. Germline V gene lookup returns CDR1 SEHNR and CDR2 FQNEAQ (reference sequence). Trimming cost V 5 bases and J 5 bases; bases outside gene matches: 8. CDR3 loop: CASSARQGKDEQYF. In DNA form, the CDR3 reads TGTGCCAGCAGCGCCCGACAGGGGAAGGACGAGCAGTACTTC.

Regarding this clonotype: One end of the junction does not line up with germline, which may come from a read error. The chain joins TRBV29-1 to TRBJ2-4; TRBD2 matches 13 bases. Germline CDR1 SQVTM, CDR2 ANQGSEA. This CDR3 spans 18 amino acids. The CDR3 reads CSVRAPGLAGDGKNIQCF. DNA of the CDR3: TGCAGCGTCAGAGCCCCAGGACTAGCGGGAGATGGGAAAAACATTCAGTGCTTC.

V is TRBV20-1 and J is TRBJ2-2; D possibly corresponds to TRBD2 (5 bases). This CDR3 is built from 16 residues. The V end was cut by 2 bases, the J end by 5 bases, with 18 bases between. Germline CDR1 and CDR2: DFQATT and SNEGSKA (reference sequence). The CDR3 DNA is TGCAGTGCTAGACCGCCCGAGAGGGCTGGAACCGGGGAGCTGTTTTTT. Translation gives CSARPPERAGTGELFF.